The next 32 T cell receptor beta chains were all read from a single sample in a study of blood T cell repertoires in COVID-19. The method was immunoSEQ multiplex PCR; TCRdb's version includes in-frame clones alone and lacks a portion of them. The sample holds about 200,000 clones, 65% to 90% seen once. The sequencing sample was made of PBMCs or T cells enriched from blood (not recorded which). The receptors shown here come from a woman between 40 and 55 years old with acute COVID-19.

The chain carries TRBV7-9 and TRBJ2-5; 7 nucleotides line up with TRBD2. J was trimmed by 5 bases and V by 5 bases; bases with no gene match: 14. Germline V gene sequence: CDR1 SEHNR, CDR2 FQNEAQ (reference sequence). The CDR3 contains 16 residues. CDR3 sequence reads: CASSPPGRGSVETQYF. The CDR3 nucleotides are TGTGCCAGCAGCCCTCCAGGGCGGGGGTCGGTGGAGACCCAGTACTTC.

This clone was recorded once. A read error may produce the germline difference seen at one junction end. V is TRBV6-1 and J is TRBJ1-2; TRBD1 matches 10 bases. Germline-derived CDR1 and CDR2 are MNHNS and SASEGT. This CDR3 region has 14 residues. CDR3 loop: CASSEGGTGETQGF. The CDR3 DNA sequence: TGTGCCAGCAGTGAAGGGGGGACAGGGGAAACTCAGGGCTTC.

The V and J genes are TRBV18 and TRBJ1-1, with 8 bases aligning to TRBD1. The CDR3 has 16 amino acids. V lost 3 bases and J lost 5; bases outside the gene matches: 11. CDR1 KGHSH and CDR2 LQKENI come from the germline V gene. CDR3 amino acids: CASSPLDREGGTEAFF. CDR3 DNA: TGTGCCAGCTCACCGTTGGACAGGGAAGGGGGGACTGAAGCTTTCTTT.

The chain links TRBV5-6 to TRBJ1-4; a possible D gene is TRBD1 (5 bases). Trimming removed 2 bases at V and 7 bases at J, with 12 bases between. Per germline, CDR1 SGHDT and CDR2 YYEEEE. The CDR3 consists of 14 residues. The CDR3 nucleotides are TGTGCCAGCAGCTTCGGGACTCCACGTGAAAAACTGTTTTTT. Its protein is CASSFGTPREKLFF. Based on the CDR3 plus reference TRBV5-6 and TRBJ1-4, the full variable domain is DAGVTQSPTHLIKTRGQQVTLRCSPKSGHDTVSWYQQALGQGPQFIFQYYEEEERQRGNFPDRFSGHQFPNYSSELNVNALLLGDSALYLCASSFGTPREKLFFGSGTQLSVL.

This clone was seen repeatedly, ten times or more. The chain combines TRBV10-2 with TRBJ2-5, with 7 bases identical to TRBD1. Germline V gene sequence: CDR1 WSHSY, CDR2 SAAADI. CDR3 length: 17 amino acids. V shed 4 bases and J 0 bases; nucleotides not matched to a gene: 11. The CDR3 DNA follows: TGCGCCAGCAGTGGGCCCAAGGGTGGGACAGACCAAGAGACCCAGTACTTC. This gives the protein CASSGPKGGTDQETQYF.

This clone showed up just once. This chain connects TRBV4-1 to TRBJ2-5; 7 bases are shared with TRBD1. Germline CDR1 and CDR2: MGHRA and YSYEKL. This CDR3 region has 15 residues. V shed 2 bases and J 2 bases; nucleotides not matched to a gene: 5. DNA of the CDR3: TGCGCCAGCAGCCAACAGACAGGGACACAAGAGACCCAGTACTTC. Translating gives CASSQQTGTQETQYF.

The chain recombines TRBV28 with TRBJ2-4, with D hard to call. The V and J ends lost 11 bases and 5 bases respectively, with 10 bases between them. This CDR3 has 11 amino acids. Germline-derived CDR1 and CDR2 are MDHEN and SYDVKM. The CDR3 DNA reads TGTGCCTCGGCCCGGGAAAACATTCAGTACTTC. It encodes CASARENIQYF. Full variable domain (missing parts from reference TRBV28 and TRBJ2-4): DVKVTQSSRYLVKRTGEKVFLECVQDMDHENMFWYRQDPGLGLRLIYFSYDVKMKEKGDIPEGYSVSREKKERFSLILESASTNQTSMYLCASARENIQYFGAGTRLSVL.

The chain joins TRBV5-1 to TRBJ2-2, with 7 bases matching TRBD1. The germline V gene has CDR1 SGHRS and CDR2 YFSETQ. The V segment lost 4 bases and the J segment 5 bases; nucleotides outside the gene matches: 5. The CDR3 loop spans 14 amino acids. The CDR3 protein is CASSTPTGTGELFF. In DNA form, the CDR3 reads TGCGCCAGCAGCACCCCGACAGGGACCGGGGAGCTGTTTTTT.

The rearrangement uses TRBV19 and TRBJ2-3; TRBD1 matches 8 bases. The germline gives CDR1 LNHDA, CDR2 SQIVND (reference sequence). V shed 10 bases, J shed 0 bases, and the junction held 18 bases outside the gene matches. CDR3 length equals 18 residues. This CDR3 is CATTQGATRSTSTDTQYF. CDR3 in DNA: TGTGCCACAACCCAGGGGGCCACCCGCTCAACTAGCACAGATACGCAGTATTTT.

This clone was detected once. The V call is TRBV14, the J call TRBJ2-7, with 9 positions matching TRBD1. There are 14 residues in the CDR3. The germline gives CDR1 SGHDN, CDR2 FVKESK. V gave up 4 bases and J gave up 3 bases; unmatched junction bases: 4. The chain's CDR3 is CASSPGQGRYEQYF. The CDR3 DNA is TGTGCCAGCAGCCCGGGACAGGGACGCTACGAGCAGTACTTC.

The chain carries TRBV29-1 and TRBJ1-1; 7 bases are a match to TRBD1. This CDR3 has 10 residues. Germline trimming cut 7 bases from V and 7 bases from J; bases unmatched to any gene: 3. Germline assignment: CDR1 SQVTM and CDR2 ANQGSEA. The CDR3 reads CSGGDSEAFF. CDR3 sequence (DNA): TGCAGCGGGGGGGACAGTGAAGCTTTCTTT.

This clone has only one observation. The chain uses TRBV11-2 and TRBJ2-2; 10 positions agree with TRBD1. Losses at the gene ends were 3 bases for V and 4 bases for J; bases not matched to a gene: 5. CDR3 length: 16 amino acids. The germline V gene has CDR1 SGHAT and CDR2 FQNNGV. CDR3 sequence reads: CASSLGQGSLTGELFF. CDR3 in DNA: TGTGCCAGCAGCTTGGGACAGGGGTCTCTCACCGGGGAGCTGTTTTTT.

This clone appeared once. The rearrangement joins TRBV28 to TRBJ2-2, with D unclear. V lost 3 bases and J 7 bases, leaving 9 bases between the germline ends. CDR3 length: 13 amino acids. Germline CDR1 and CDR2: MDHEN and SYDVKM. CDR3 sequence reads: CASSLIEVGELFF. The CDR3 DNA is TGTGCCAGCAGTTTGATCGAGGTCGGGGAGCTGTTTTTT.

The chain recombines TRBV20-1 with TRBJ1-2, with D perhaps matching TRBD1 (5 bases). V was shortened by 3 bases and J by 2 bases, with 10 bases between the two germline ends. Germline V gene lookup returns CDR1 DFQATT and CDR2 SNEGSKA (reference sequence). There are 13 residues in the CDR3. The CDR3 sequence: CSASNRQNYGYTF. The DNA of the CDR3 is TGCAGTGCTAGTAATCGACAGAACTATGGCTACACCTTC.

In its sample, this clone was seen once. This chain uses TRBV21-1 with TRBJ1-2; the table's D call of TRBD1 was not tested on the DNA. TRBV21-1 is a known pseudogene. The CDR3 spans 15 residues. The CDR3 spells CASSKVHRGRSGYTF. The CDR3 DNA is TGTGCCAGCAGCAAAGTTCACAGGGGGCGTAGTGGCTACACCTTC.

This clone was found a few times. This chain links TRBV7-9 with TRBJ2-1; D is possibly TRBD1 (7 bases). Trimming stripped 6 bases from V and 5 bases from J, with 23 bases between. CDR1 and CDR2 from the germline V gene are SEHNR and FQNEAQ (reference sequence). The CDR3 consists of 17 residues. CDR3 sequence: CASSPRGSGTGDNEQFF. CDR3 DNA: TGTGCCAGCAGTCCCAGGGGGAGCGGTACGGGAGACAATGAGCAGTTCTTC.

This clone occurred once. The chain recombines TRBV15 with TRBJ2-3; TRBD2 is a possible D gene (6 bases). Germline CDR1 is LNHNV and CDR2 is YYDKDF (reference sequence). There are 13 residues in the CDR3. Trimming took 0 bases from V and 6 from J, leaving 7 bases between them. The CDR3 nucleotides read TGTGCCACCAGCAGAGATCTAGCGGATACGCAGTATTTT. As protein: CATSRDLADTQYF.

The chain employs TRBV28 and TRBJ2-1, with 10 bases matching TRBD2. V shed 6 bases, J shed 10 bases, and the junction held 9 bases outside the gene matches. Per germline, CDR1 MDHEN and CDR2 SYDVKM. This CDR3 spans 14 amino acids. CDR3 in DNA: TGTGCCAGCAGCCCCGGGACTAGCGTAAAGGAGCAGTTCTTC. As protein: CASSPGTSVKEQFF. Full variable domain (missing parts from reference TRBV28 and TRBJ2-1): DVKVTQSSRYLVKRTGEKVFLECVQDMDHENMFWYRQDPGLGLRLIYFSYDVKMKEKGDIPEGYSVSREKKERFSLILESASTNQTSMYLCASSPGTSVKEQFFGPGTRLTVL.

V gene TRBV5-6 combines with J gene TRBJ1-1; TRBD1 aligns across 7 bases. This CDR3 spans 14 amino acids. V dropped 3 bases and J dropped 5; count of bases not matched to a gene: 7. Looked up from germline, CDR1 is SGHDT and CDR2 is YYEEEE. CDR3 bases: TGTGCCAGCAGCTACGAGGGCAGGGGGACTGAAGCTTTCTTT. The encoded protein is CASSYEGRGTEAFF. Using reference TRBV5-6 and TRBJ1-1 for the parts outside the CDR3, the full variable domain is DAGVTQSPTHLIKTRGQQVTLRCSPKSGHDTVSWYQQALGQGPQFIFQYYEEEERQRGNFPDRFSGHQFPNYSSELNVNALLLGDSALYLCASSYEGRGTEAFFGQGTRLTVV.

The rearrangement uses TRBV19 and TRBJ2-1; 12 nucleotides align to TRBD2. J lost 2 bases, V lost 5 bases, and 4 bases had no gene match. This CDR3 region has 16 residues. Germline lookup yields CDR1 LNHDA and CDR2 SQIVND (reference sequence). DNA for the CDR3: TGTGCCAGTAGTGGGGGGACTAGCGGGCCCTACAATGAGCAGTTCTTC. Residues: CASSGGTSGPYNEQFF.

This clone was detected once. The chain couples TRBV7-3 to TRBJ1-1; D is perhaps TRBD1 (6 bases). Germline V gives CDR1 SGHTA, CDR2 FQGTGA. CDR3 length: 15 amino acids. V dropped 0 bases and J dropped 2 bases, with 10 bases sitting between them. CDR3 loop: CASSLTGGRNTEAFF. The CDR3 coding sequence is TGTGCCAGCAGCTTAACAGGGGGTCGCAACACTGAAGCTTTCTTT.

This chain links TRBV11-2 with TRBJ1-1; D call uncertain. Per germline, CDR1 SGHAT and CDR2 FQNNGV. There are 10 residues in the CDR3. Deletions cut 5 bases from V and 10 bases from J, with 8 bases between. CDR3 DNA: TGTGCCAGCAGCGAGCTGAGAGCTTTCTTT. Translating gives CASSELRAFF.

The chain uses TRBV7-3 and TRBJ2-1; D not resolved. V lost 0 bases and J lost 8, with 5 bases in between. In germline, CDR1 is SGHTA, CDR2 FQGTGA. The CDR3 covers 12 residues. In DNA form, the CDR3 reads TGTGCCAGCAGCTTAACCCCGGATGAGCAGTTCTTC. Protein sequence: CASSLTPDEQFF.

This sequence joins TRBV2 and TRBJ1-6; D is possibly TRBD1 (6 bases). V was cut by 2 bases and J by 6 bases, with 17 bases left in between. In germline, CDR1 is SNHLY, CDR2 FYNNEI. CDR3 length equals 17 residues. CDR3 sequence reads: CASSESGGPPLNSPLHF. In DNA, the CDR3 is TGTGCCAGCAGTGAATCGGGGGGCCCCCCTCTTAATTCACCCCTCCACTTT.

This chain connects TRBV10-3 to TRBJ2-5; no clear D. Germline CDR1 reads ENHRY; CDR2 reads SYGVKD. V dropped 8 bases and J dropped 4 bases, with 8 bases sitting between them. There are 11 residues in the CDR3. CDR3 in DNA: TGTGCCATCGGAAGCGCAGAGACCCAGTACTTC. This sequence encodes CAIGSAETQYF.

The chain joins TRBV6-1 to TRBJ1-5, with D unresolved. There are 14 residues in the CDR3. Trimming cost V 2 bases and J 6 bases, with 11 bases left between them. In germline, CDR1 is MNHNS, CDR2 SASEGT. CDR3 region: CASSEPGFSQPQHF. CDR3 DNA sequence: TGTGCCAGCAGTGAACCGGGTTTTAGTCAGCCCCAGCATTTT.

The table lists this clone with a few counts. The chain links TRBV2 to TRBJ2-6, with D maybe TRBD1 (5 bases). Germline V lookup: CDR1 SNHLY, CDR2 FYNNEI. V was cut by 8 bases and J by 0 bases, with 11 bases left in between. The length of the CDR3 is 15 residues. The CDR3 reads CASLQESSGANVLTF. CDR3 nucleotide sequence: TGTGCCAGCCTACAGGAAAGCTCTGGGGCCAACGTCCTGACTTTC.

The chain is built from TRBV7-2 and TRBJ2-7, with 7 bases matching TRBD1. J lost 2 bases, V lost 1 base, and 5 bases had no gene match. The CDR3 loop spans 15 amino acids. The V gene's germline CDR1 is SGHTA and CDR2 FQGNSA. CDR3 sequence (DNA): TGTGCCAGCAGCTTAGATGAGGGGGCCGCCTACGAGCAGTACTTC. The encoded protein is CASSLDEGAAYEQYF.

The V call is TRBV28, the J call TRBJ2-7, with TRBD1 identical over 8 bases. V lost 8 bases to trimming and J lost 3 bases; unmatched junction nucleotides: 9. This CDR3 spans 14 amino acids. The V gene's germline CDR1 is MDHEN and CDR2 SYDVKM. CDR3 amino acids: CASRLQGVFYEQYF. In nucleotides, the CDR3 is TGTGCCAGCCGGCTACAGGGGGTTTTCTACGAGCAGTACTTC.

The chain joins TRBV18 to TRBJ2-1; 7 bases match TRBD2. CDR1 and CDR2 (germline): KGHSH, LQKENI. Losses at the gene ends were 6 bases for V and 5 bases for J; bases not matched to a gene: 7. The CDR3 sequence is 14 residues long. This chain's CDR3 is CASSTDRGDNEQFF. As DNA, the CDR3 is TGTGCCAGCTCTACCGACCGGGGGGACAATGAGCAGTTCTTC. The full variable domain, rest sourced from reference TRBV18 and TRBJ2-1, is NAGVMQNPRHLVRRRGQEARLRCSPMKGHSHVYWYRQLPEEGLKFMVYLQKENIIDESGMPKERFSAEFPKEGPSILRIQQVVRGDSAAYFCASSTDRGDNEQFFGPGTRLTVL.

The V call is TRBV24-1, the J call TRBJ2-1; D may be TRBD2 (7 bases). CDR1 KGHDR and CDR2 SFDVKD come from the germline V gene. The CDR3 runs 16 residues. With 2 bases removed from V and 6 bases from J, the gap between germline ends came to 16 bases. The CDR3 loop reads CATSDSLGRGGNEQFF. DNA of the CDR3: TGTGCCACCAGTGATTCCCTCGGTAGGGGGGGCAATGAGCAGTTCTTC.

The DNA of the CDR3 is TGTGCCAGCAGTTTAGCTTCAACATCTCTTTACGAGCAGTACTTC. Translating gives CASSLASTSLYEQYF. V and J are TRBV27 and TRBJ2-7; D is unresolved. The germline V gene has CDR1 MNHEY and CDR2 SMNVEV (reference sequence). This CDR3 is 15 amino acids long. V lost 2 bases and J lost 4, with 15 bases in between.